This T cell receptor (beta chain) originates from a study of Graves' ophthalmopathy and Graves' hyperthyroidism. A follow-up of 18 months without ophthalmopathy meant that hyperthyroidism was stable. Clinical symptoms and serum thyroxine were used for diagnosis; TRAb, thyroid ultrasound and orbital computed tomography were also relied on. Transcripts of RNA were the source for amplifying TCR beta CDR3 regions. The library came from an HTBI-primed first-round RT-PCR and a second-round multiplex PCR. TCRdb reprocessed the multiplex PCR reads with MiXCR, giving one entry per CDR3 protein. Counted here are under 800,000 distinct CDR3 sequences, about 20% occurring once; the ten biggest clones make up more than 5.5%. V was clipped by 3 bases and J by 0 bases; unmatched bases: 5. Germline V gene lookup returns CDR1 MNHEY and CDR2 SMNVEV (reference sequence). This CDR3 spans 16 amino acids.

Source material: peripheral blood. This chain links TRBV27 with TRBJ1-1, with TRBD1 identical over 9 bases. This TCR was sampled from a woman between 18 and 29 years old with stable Graves' hyperthyroidism. Some clones in this sample may be carry-over from other donors' samples. CDR3 residues: CASSLGQGWLNTEAFF. CDR3 DNA: TGTGCCAGCAGTTTGGGACAGGGATGGTTGAACACTGAAGCTTTCTTT.